Here is one T cell receptor beta chain with its context. The antigen remains undetermined. This sample is drawn from a study of cytomegalovirus exposure and HLA in healthy donors. Study outcomes and limitations: Researchers had no immune exposure information except CMV serostatus available. What was likely a sequencing artifact was a cluster of highly shared sequence variants. Several of the most significant clusters appeared linked to common viral pathogens, based on a later analysis.

Both 60 Vbeta primers and 13 Jbeta primers went into the PCR. Libraries were prepared by immunoSEQ multiplex PCR; TCRdb keeps only in-frame clonotypes and omits some of them. In the table there are 200,000 to 250,000 clones, 77% of which are singletons. Sequenced: PBMCs. The origin of this receptor is a woman aged 60-70 years in good health and CMV-seropositive.

CDR3 bases: TGTGCCTCCCCTAGCGGGGGGGTGACAGATACGCAGTATTTT. Protein: CASPSGGVTDTQYF. This chain links TRBV30 with TRBJ2-3; 12 bases match TRBD2. The CDR3 loop spans 14 amino acids. The V and J ends lost 7 bases and 3 bases, in that order; junction bases with no gene match: 5. Per germline, CDR1 GTSNPN and CDR2 SVGIG (reference sequence).